A selection of T cell receptor beta chains follows, all from one sample in a study of shared clonotypes between healthy human individuals. The data were produced by immunoSEQ multiplex PCR, yet TCRdb's version contains in-frame clones alone and is incomplete. This sample has about 2 million clones, with over 85% found just once. Sequenced input: naive CD8+ T cells sorted from blood. These receptors originate from a man between 18 and 29 years old in good health. Both conserved end residues are trimmed from each CDR3. The D gene is left open where the match is weak.

cdr3_aa,j_call,v_call,d_call
ASCPAGNSPLH,TRBJ1-6,TRBV25-1,-
ASSGGQGSQDEQY,TRBJ2-7,TRBV9,TRBD1
ASSLDQGAGEKLF,TRBJ1-4,TRBV5-5,TRBD1
ASSPTGGETQY,TRBJ2-5,TRBV11-1,TRBD1
ASSSETDMNTEAF,TRBJ1-1,TRBV7-9,-
ASSAGVRYEQY,TRBJ2-7,TRBV5-1,-
ASSLVPGIPYEQY,TRBJ2-7,TRBV7-9,-
ASSEWAPENTDTQY,TRBJ2-3,TRBV2,-
ASRGGRLNTEAF,TRBJ1-1,TRBV2,-
ASSPLVAGFSETQY,TRBJ2-5,TRBV7-2,TRBD2
ASSRPSYEQY,TRBJ2-7,TRBV11-1,-
ASSSSPSNAEAF,TRBJ1-1,TRBV7-9,-
ASSLAGTGGNTEAF,TRBJ1-1,TRBV11-2,TRBD1
ASSLDGGLGAGYT,TRBJ1-2,TRBV11-2,-
ASSVFPAESHYT,TRBJ1-2,TRBV6-5,-
ASRPDGTYEQY,TRBJ2-7,TRBV5-4,-
ASSESGGPASYEQY,TRBJ2-7,TRBV10-2,-
AWGTSSYNEQF,TRBJ2-1,TRBV30,TRBD2
ASSSSMPQGTGELF,TRBJ2-2,TRBV27,TRBD1
ASSLGSTNQPQH,TRBJ1-5,TRBV27,-
ASSLDLAGYEQY,TRBJ2-7,TRBV5-6,-
ASSAESYEQY,TRBJ2-7,TRBV7-9,-
ASSESGEYNSPLH,TRBJ1-6,TRBV10-2,-
ASSFGLEETQY,TRBJ2-5,TRBV6-5,-
ASSIVGDTQY,TRBJ2-3,TRBV19,-
ASSIGGYSNQPQH,TRBJ1-5,TRBV6-6,-
ASSWTRDIQY,TRBJ2-4,TRBV14,-
ASSLRGQGEYEQY,TRBJ2-7,TRBV4-1,TRBD1
ASSQNGLAGDTQY,TRBJ2-3,TRBV4-3,TRBD2
ASSWAIAQPQH,TRBJ1-5,TRBV28,-
ASSYWRDTYNEQF,TRBJ2-1,TRBV11-2,-
ASSQTSGGRTSYNEQF,TRBJ2-1,TRBV5-4,TRBD2
ASSSSNYNYEQY,TRBJ2-7,TRBV7-9,-
ASSGDGTSTDTQY,TRBJ2-3,TRBV9,-
ASSWTLSGRAPDTQY,TRBJ2-3,TRBV5-1,TRBD2
ASSVSSGGTRDIQY,TRBJ2-4,TRBV9,TRBD2